The entry below describes one T cell receptor beta chain. These data belong to a study of T cell responses to AZD1222 COVID-19 vaccine. Sequencing was performed with immunoSEQ multiplex PCR; in TCRdb, only in-frame clones are kept and a portion is missing. In all, the sample yields about 140,000 clones. Sequencing used peripheral blood. The source is an adult in good health.

As DNA, the CDR3 is TGCGCCAGCAGCCGTAGCGGAGGCACAGATACGCAGTATTTT. Its protein is CASSRSGGTDTQYF. The rearrangement joins TRBV4-1 to TRBJ2-3; D may be TRBD2 (6 bases). V was cut by 4 bases and J by 1 base, with 9 bases left in between. Germline CDR1 reads MGHRA; CDR2 reads YSYEKL. This CDR3 comprises 14 residues.